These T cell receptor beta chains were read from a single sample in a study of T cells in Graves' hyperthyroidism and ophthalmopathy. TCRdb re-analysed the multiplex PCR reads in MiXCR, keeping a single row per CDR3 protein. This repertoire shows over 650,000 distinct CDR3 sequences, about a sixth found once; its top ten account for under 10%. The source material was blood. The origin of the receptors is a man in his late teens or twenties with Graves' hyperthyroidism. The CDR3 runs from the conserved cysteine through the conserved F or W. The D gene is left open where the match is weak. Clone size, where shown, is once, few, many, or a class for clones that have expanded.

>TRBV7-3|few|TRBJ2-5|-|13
TGTGCCAGCAGCGACAGTCCGGTGGGGACCCAGTACTTC
CASSDSPVGTQYF
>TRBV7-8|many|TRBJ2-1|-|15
TGTGCCAGCAGCTACGCCGGGACTGACAACAATGAGCAGTTCTTC
CASSYAGTDNNEQFF
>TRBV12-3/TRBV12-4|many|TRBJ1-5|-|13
TGTGCCAGCACCGTTGGGAGCAATCAGCCCCAGCATTTT
CASTVGSNQPQHF
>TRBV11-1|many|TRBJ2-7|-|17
TGTGCCAGCAGCTTAGCGTTAGGAGACAGGAGCTCCTACGAGCAGTACTTC
CASSLALGDRSSYEQYF
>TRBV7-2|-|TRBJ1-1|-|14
TGTGCCAGCAGCTGGGGACACCAGAACACTGAAGCTTTCTTT
CASSWGHQNTEAFF
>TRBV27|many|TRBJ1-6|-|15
TGTGCCAGCAGTTTATCCCCGGGGGGGCACTCACCCCTCCACTTT
CASSLSPGGHSPLHF
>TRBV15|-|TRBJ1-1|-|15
TGTGCCACCAGCAGTGGGGCAGCGATTAACACTGAAGCTTTCTTT
CATSSGAAINTEAFF
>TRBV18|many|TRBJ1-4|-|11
TGTGCCAGCTCACCGGGAGAAAAACTGTTTTTT
CASSPGEKLFF
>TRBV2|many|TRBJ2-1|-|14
TGTGCCAGCAGTGACTCGAGCTCCTACAATGAGCAGTTCTTC
CASSDSSSYNEQFF
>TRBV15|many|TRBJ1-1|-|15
TGTGCCACCAGCACCCCCGACAGATTTAACACTGAAGCTTTCTTT
CATSTPDRFNTEAFF
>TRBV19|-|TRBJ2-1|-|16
TGTGCCAGTAGTTCGGGTAGCGGAAAGATCTACAATGAGCAGTTCTTC
CASSSGSGKIYNEQFF
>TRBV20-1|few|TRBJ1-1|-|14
TGCAGTGCTAGTGGCAGAATATCGAACACTGAAGCTTTCTTT
CSASGRISNTEAFF
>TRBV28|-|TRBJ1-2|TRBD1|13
TGTGCCAGCACCCTCGACAGGGCCCATGGCTACACCTTC
CASTLDRAHGYTF
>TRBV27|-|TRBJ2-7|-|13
TGTGCCAGCGGGGGGACAGTTATTTACGAGCAGTACTTC
CASGGTVIYEQYF